The T cell receptor (beta chain) described here comes from a study of CD8 T cells in Susac syndrome. The germline V gene encodes CDR1 LGHNA and CDR2 YNFKEQ. Deletions cut 0 bases from V and 0 bases from J, with 8 bases between. The CDR3 covers 15 residues. CD8+ and CD4+ T cells circulating in blood were sequenced for TCR beta. The multiple sclerosis controls consisted of treatment-naive patients with relapsing-remitting disease, either stable or active. Isolation of CD8+ and CD4+ T cells was performed negatively, whereas enrichment of TEMRA cells was done by FACS. Random-hexamer reverse transcription was applied to about 0.45 to 1 ug RNA. TCRdb called the immunoSEQ multiplex PCR reads again in MiXCR, with one record for every CDR3 protein. Of about 180,000 distinct CDR3 sequences listed, about 95% were seen once; the top ten hold 0.15% to 0.2%.

The sequenced sample was CD8+ T cells from PBMCs. The TCR was taken from a human donor with multiple sclerosis. This chain joins TRBV4-2 and TRBJ1-1; D is unresolved. CDR3 protein: CASSQEAGLNTEAFF. The CDR3, as DNA: TGTGCCAGCAGCCAAGAAGCAGGCCTGAACACTGAAGCTTTCTTT.